Listed here are 16 T cell receptor beta chains from one sample, sequenced in a study of T-cell memory formation after mild COVID-19. TCRdb called the 5' RACE reads again in MiXCR, with one record for every CDR3 protein. The sample lists approximately 440,000 distinct CDR3 sequences, 15% to 20% occurring once. Material for sequencing was PBMCs or a T cell subset sorted from them (not recorded which). The receptors derive from an adult woman who had mild COVID-19 (a few samples of this study predate the infection). Cell type and time point are not known.

This clonotype was observed a few times. The chain employs TRBV9 and TRBJ1-2, with no clear D. Germline V CDR1 and CDR2: SGDLS, YYNGEE. Between the trimmed V and J ends, which lost 2 bases and 0 bases, there was a span of 5 bases. The CDR3 contains 13 residues. The CDR3 protein is CASSVSTNYGYTF. CDR3 nucleotides: TGTGCCAGCAGCGTTTCTACTAACTATGGCTACACCTTC.

The chain employs TRBV19 and TRBJ2-1, with D perhaps TRBD2 (6 bases). The V and J ends lost 10 bases and 8 bases respectively, with 12 bases between them. Germline CDR1 LNHDA, CDR2 SQIVND (reference sequence). The CDR3 length is 11 residues. In DNA, the CDR3 is TGTGCCACTTCGGGGAGGCATGAGCAGTTCTTC. It translates to CATSGRHEQFF.

The chain recombines TRBV12-3 or TRBV12-4 with TRBJ2-7; 9 bases agree with TRBD1. After removal of 4 bases from V and 2 bases from J, the junction contained 9 bases not matched to a gene. The CDR3 loop spans 16 amino acids. In DNA form, the CDR3 reads TGTGCCAGCAGTTCAGAACCGGGACAGGGAACCTACGAGCAGTACTTC. It codes for CASSSEPGQGTYEQYF.

The chain uses TRBV5-6 and TRBJ2-3; 9 bases fit TRBD2. The CDR3 has 14 amino acids. Germline assignment: CDR1 SGHDT and CDR2 YYEEEE. V dropped 4 bases and J dropped 4; count of bases not matched to a gene: 4. CDR3 sequence (DNA): TGTGCCAGCAGCCAGCGGGGGGTGGCAGATACGCAGTATTTT. Its protein is CASSQRGVADTQYF.

This clonotype was recorded at least ten times. The V call is TRBV7-9, the J call TRBJ1-1; 8 bases are a match to TRBD1. The CDR3 extends over 16 amino acids. Per germline, CDR1 SEHNR and CDR2 FQNEAQ (reference sequence). The V and J ends lost 1 base and 7 bases, in that order; junction bases with no gene match: 11. CDR3 residues: CASSLGTGTKTSEAFF. The DNA for the CDR3 is TGTGCCAGCAGCTTAGGGACAGGGACCAAGACTAGTGAAGCTTTCTTT.

The chain has TRBV20-1 and TRBJ1-1; D gene unclear. V lost 3 bases and J lost 1, with 9 bases in between. The CDR3 is 13 amino acids. Germline V gene data show CDR1 as DFQATT and CDR2 as SNEGSKA (reference sequence). The CDR3 bases are TGCAGTGCTAGCTATAAATGGAACACTGAAGCTTTCTTT. Translation gives CSASYKWNTEAFF.

This clonotype has only a few counts. The chain couples TRBV12-3 or TRBV12-4 to TRBJ2-7; 10 bases are shared with TRBD1. This CDR3 has 13 residues. V was clipped by 8 bases and J by 9 bases; unmatched bases: 10. The CDR3 DNA follows: TGTGCCAGCCTCAGGACAGGGGGTGATGGGCAGTACTTC. Translating it yields CASLRTGGDGQYF.

V gene TRBV24-1 combines with J gene TRBJ2-5, with 7 bases lining up with TRBD1. V shed 3 bases, J shed 5 bases, and the junction held 8 bases outside the gene matches. CDR1 KGHDR and CDR2 SFDVKD come from the germline V gene. This CDR3 is built from 15 residues. The CDR3 DNA reads TGTGCCACCAGTGATCCCGGGACAGTCAAGGAGACCCAGTACTTC. Encoded protein: CATSDPGTVKETQYF.

This clonotype was observed a handful of times. The V gene is TRBV20-1, the J gene TRBJ2-1; 9 positions match TRBD2. The germline V gene has CDR1 DFQATT and CDR2 SNEGSKA (reference sequence). The CDR3 has 16 amino acids. V lost 1 base and J lost 6; bases outside the gene matches: 10. The CDR3 loop reads CSARVLASGKVNEQFF. In nucleotides, the CDR3 is TGCAGTGCTAGAGTTTTGGCTAGCGGGAAGGTCAATGAGCAGTTCTTC.

The chain employs TRBV25-1 and TRBJ2-7; 10 nucleotides align to TRBD2. This CDR3 has 15 amino acids. The germline V gene has CDR1 MGHDK and CDR2 SYGVNS. The ends lost 3 bases at V and 3 bases at J; junction bases unmatched: 5. The CDR3: CASSDQSGRVYEQYF. The CDR3 nucleotides read TGTGCCAGCAGTGACCAGAGCGGGAGGGTCTACGAGCAGTACTTC.

The chain combines TRBV6-5 with TRBJ2-1, with D maybe TRBD2 (5 bases). Germline V gene lookup returns CDR1 MNHEY and CDR2 SVGAGI. Trimming took off 4 bases at V and 4 bases at J, with 11 bases between the two ends. The CDR3 totals 14 residues. CDR3 amino acids: CASSSRGRYNEQFF. The CDR3 coding sequence is TGTGCCAGCAGTTCCCGGGGTCGTTACAATGAGCAGTTCTTC.

The V gene is TRBV6-5, the J gene TRBJ2-6; D possibly corresponds to TRBD2 (5 bases). The length of the CDR3 is 16 residues. V was clipped by 2 bases and J by 2 bases, with 10 bases between them. Germline loops: CDR1 MNHEY, CDR2 SVGAGI. CDR3 nucleotide sequence: TGTGCCAGCAGTTACAGGCGGGTCGCTGGGGCCAACGTCCTGACTTTC. Its translation: CASSYRRVAGANVLTF.

At least ten counts were recorded for this clonotype. The genes are TRBV7-2 and TRBJ1-2; D is undetermined. Between the trimmed V and J ends, which lost 2 bases and 4 bases, there was a span of 17 bases. Germline values: CDR1 SGHTA, CDR2 FQGNSA. The CDR3 runs 16 residues. The CDR3: CASSLSPPGFGYGYTF. The CDR3 DNA sequence: TGTGCCAGCAGCTTAAGCCCTCCCGGGTTTGGCTATGGCTACACCTTC.

The genes are TRBV18 and TRBJ2-3; 10 bases map to TRBD2. Germline V gene lookup returns CDR1 KGHSH and CDR2 LQKENI. The CDR3 spans 15 residues. The J segment lost 4 bases and the V segment lost 1 base, leaving 2 bases of the junction unmatched. As DNA, the CDR3 is TGTGCCAGCTCACCACAGCGGGGGGGGCCAGATACGCAGTATTTT. This translates into CASSPQRGGPDTQYF.

This clonotype was seen more than once but under ten times. This rearrangement joins TRBV5-1 to TRBJ2-6; 8 bases agree with TRBD2. From germline, CDR1 is SGHRS and CDR2 YFSETQ. The length of the CDR3 is 20 residues. The junction had 21 bases not matched to a gene; V was cut back by 6 bases and J by 4 bases. The DNA for the CDR3 is TGCGCCAGCACCCTCCCCTCCGATTTAGCGGGACTAGAGGGGGCCAACGTCCTGACTTTC. Protein: CASTLPSDLAGLEGANVLTF.

This clonotype was observed a few times. The rearrangement links TRBV20-1 to TRBJ2-1, with D perhaps matching TRBD2 (7 bases). The V end lost 6 bases, the J end lost 5 bases, and 23 bases lay between the germline ends. Germline CDR1 DFQATT, CDR2 SNEGSKA (reference sequence). This CDR3 contains 16 residues. The CDR3: CSALNVMGGPHNEQFF. In nucleotides, the CDR3 is TGCAGTGCCCTCAATGTGATGGGGGGGCCCCACAATGAGCAGTTCTTC.